Following are 23 T cell receptor beta chains from one sample sequenced in a study of shared clonotypes between healthy human individuals. Measured with immunoSEQ multiplex PCR; TCRdb has only the in-frame clones, and not every one. This sample has some 450,000 clones, with about 74% found just once. The specimen sequenced was PBMCs. These receptors all stem from a woman aged 40 to 50 in good health. Some clones in this sample may be carry-over from other donors' samples.

The CDR3 region has the DNA TGTGCCAGCAGCTTAGCGCGGGACACCCACCCCAACTATGGCTACACCTTC. Translation gives CASSLARDTHPNYGYTF. The gene calls are TRBV7-2 and TRBJ1-2, with a tentative D call TRBD1 (6 bases). The V end lost 0 bases, the J end lost 2 bases, and 16 bases lay between the germline ends. The length of the CDR3 is 17 residues. Germline-derived CDR1 and CDR2 are SGHTA and FQGNSA.

This clone was seen many times. The chain couples TRBV30 to TRBJ1-4; tentative D call: TRBD1 (6 bases). Germline V CDR1 and CDR2: GTSNPN, SVGIG (reference sequence). V was cut by 8 bases and J by 6 bases, with 19 bases left in between. This CDR3 has 14 amino acids. The chain's CDR3 is CAVTPGAVDEKLFF. The CDR3 nucleotides read TGTGCCGTAACCCCAGGGGCTGTCGATGAAAAACTGTTTTTT.

V usage is TRBV30 and J usage is TRBJ1-1; no firm D call. Per the germline V gene, CDR1 is GTSNPN and CDR2 is SVGIG (reference sequence). This CDR3 spans 11 amino acids. Trimming left V 7 bases short and J 10 bases short, with 16 bases between. CDR3 protein: CAYQVGLVAFF. The CDR3 nucleotides are TGTGCCTACCAAGTCGGGTTAGTAGCTTTCTTT.

The chain combines TRBV6-1 with TRBJ1-2, with D perhaps matching TRBD1 (5 bases). The CDR3 sequence is 13 residues long. The germline V gene encodes CDR1 MNHNS and CDR2 SASEGT. The ends were cut back, 5 bases at V and 6 bases at J, with 13 bases in the middle. For the CDR3, the DNA is TGTGCCAGCAGTTTAAACGGGGGGAATGGCTACACCTTC. Translated, it gives CASSLNGGNGYTF.

This rearrangement joins TRBV2 to TRBJ2-1; the match to TRBD2 covers 9 bases. Germline V CDR1 and CDR2: SNHLY, FYNNEI. CDR3 size: 12 residues. The V and J ends lost 5 bases and 13 bases, in that order; junction bases with no gene match: 6. The CDR3: CASSYSGRPQFF. The CDR3 DNA follows: TGTGCCAGCAGTTACAGCGGGAGGCCCCAGTTCTTC.

In the case of this clone: Given a far larger clone just one base away, this is likely a sequencing read error. Because it lacks the conserved phenylalanine or tryptophan at the end, this CDR3 is likely a read error. The chain recombines TRBV28 with TRBJ2-7; D ambiguous. Germline V CDR1 and CDR2: MDHEN, SYDVKM. The CDR3 is 13 residues long. CDR3 sequence reads: CASSVHFSSEQYL. Here the CDR3 DNA reads TGTGCCAGCAGCGTACATTTCTCCTCCGAGCAGTACCTC.

Concerning this clone itself: Within the sample, other DNA sequences also encode this same CDR3. The gene calls are TRBV7-3 and TRBJ2-3, with D tentatively TRBD2 (5 bases). Germline lookup yields CDR1 SGHTA and CDR2 FQGTGA. V was cut by 5 bases and J by 0 bases, with 12 bases left in between. CDR3 length: 15 amino acids. The CDR3 DNA sequence: TGTGCCAGCAGCCCCCTAAGCGGAAGCACAGATACGCAGTATTTT. Amino acid sequence: CASSPLSGSTDTQYF.

This clone was recorded only once. The rearrangement uses TRBV6-5 and TRBJ2-2; D not resolved. This CDR3 contains 14 residues. V lost 6 bases, J lost 1 base, and 9 bases lay in between. Per germline, CDR1 MNHEY and CDR2 SVGAGI. The CDR3 reads CASSQQLNTGELFF. CDR3 sequence (DNA): TGTGCCAGCAGCCAGCAACTGAACACCGGGGAGCTGTTTTTT.

The CDR3 DNA reads as TGTGCCAGCATCTCGGGACTAGCGGTCTACGAGCAGTACTTC. Translated: CASISGLAVYEQYF. The chain is built from TRBV6-1 and TRBJ2-7, with 11 nucleotides matching TRBD2. Germline V CDR1 and CDR2: MNHNS, SASEGT. V was clipped by 7 bases and J by 3 bases; unmatched bases: 5. The CDR3 has 14 amino acids.

This chain connects TRBV9 to TRBJ2-3; 13 bases are shared with TRBD2. Germline V gene lookup returns CDR1 SGDLS and CDR2 YYNGEE. The V and J ends lost 6 bases and 1 base, in that order; junction bases with no gene match: 14. CDR3 length: 19 residues. The CDR3 loop is CASTTREGLAGVGTDTQYF. DNA for the CDR3: TGTGCCAGCACCACGAGAGAAGGACTAGCGGGAGTGGGCACAGATACGCAGTATTTT.

This clone was detected only once. Different DNA sequences within this sample yield the same CDR3. This chain joins TRBV18 and TRBJ2-7; D is unclear. With 0 bases removed from V and 0 bases from J, the gap between germline ends came to 3 bases. This CDR3 comprises 13 residues. In germline, CDR1 is KGHSH, CDR2 LQKENI. The CDR3 DNA reads TGTGCCAGCTCACCACCTTCCTCCTACGAGCAGTACTTC. Translating gives CASSPPSSYEQYF.

This clone occurred a few times. The chain employs TRBV30 and TRBJ1-5, with D uncertain. V shed 4 bases and J shed 0 bases, with 10 bases lying between them. Germline lookup yields CDR1 GTSNPN and CDR2 SVGIG (reference sequence). This CDR3 region has 14 residues. The CDR3 nucleotides read TGTGCCTGGACCCACCGGAGTAGCAATCAGCCCCAGCATTTT. It translates to CAWTHRSSNQPQHF.

The chain uses TRBV5-1 and TRBJ2-6; no firm D call. Germline V gives CDR1 SGHRS, CDR2 YFSETQ. The length of the CDR3 is 15 residues. V lost 3 bases to trimming and J lost 2 bases, with 9 bases between them. The CDR3: CASSSQQTGANVLTF. In nucleotides, the CDR3 is TGCGCCAGCAGCTCCCAGCAAACTGGGGCCAACGTCCTGACTTTC.

J is TRBJ2-1 and V is TRBV7-9, with D perhaps matching TRBD2 (6 bases). Trimming removed 5 bases from V and 5 bases from J, with 22 bases in between. The germline V gene encodes CDR1 SEHNR and CDR2 FQNEAQ (reference sequence). This CDR3 has 17 residues. Here the CDR3 DNA reads TGTGCCAGCAGCCACCCCCGCCGACTAGAGGTCCACAATGAGCAGTTCTTC. Translating it yields CASSHPRRLEVHNEQFF.

Of note for this clone: This clone may be a read error of a much larger clone one base away. The V gene is TRBV2, the J gene TRBJ1-6; possibly TRBD1 for D (5 bases). The V end lost 6 bases, the J end lost 0 bases, and 18 bases lay between the germline ends. This CDR3 is 18 amino acids long. The germline V gene encodes CDR1 SNHLY and CDR2 FYNNEI. In DNA form, the CDR3 reads TGTGCCAGCAGACCGGGACGGGCCGGGGGCTCCTATAATTCACCCCTCCACTTT. Protein product: CASRPGRAGGSYNSPLHF.

V usage is TRBV29-1 and J usage is TRBJ2-7; 10 bases match TRBD2. Germline V gene sequence: CDR1 SQVTM, CDR2 ANQGSEA. The CDR3 has 15 amino acids. The V gene end was trimmed by 5 bases and the J gene end by 5 bases; junction bases not matched to a gene: 12. CDR3: CSVPLAGGWSDEQYF. The CDR3, as DNA: TGCAGCGTTCCATTAGCGGGAGGTTGGTCGGACGAGCAGTACTTC.

The genes are TRBV19 and TRBJ2-7; perhaps TRBD1 as D (6 bases). Looked up from germline, CDR1 is LNHDA and CDR2 is SQIVND (reference sequence). The V gene lost 1 base and the J gene lost 4 bases, with 14 bases spanning the gap. The CDR3 covers 15 residues. CDR3 coding DNA: TGTGCCAGTAGTATAGCTCCAGGGGCGCAATACGAGCAGTACTTC. Its translation: CASSIAPGAQYEQYF.

V and J are TRBV7-2 and TRBJ2-7; D gene uncertain. V shed 3 bases and J shed 2 bases, with 8 bases lying between them. CDR3 length: 13 amino acids. Germline loops: CDR1 SGHTA, CDR2 FQGNSA. CDR3 in amino acids: CASSLIGPYEQYF. The DNA for the CDR3 is TGTGCCAGCAGCTTGATCGGTCCCTACGAGCAGTACTTC.

DNA of the CDR3: TGTGCCTTCAACTCACAAGAGACCCAGTACTTC. Amino acids: CAFNSQETQYF. The chain carries TRBV30 and TRBJ2-5; unclear D gene. The CDR3 totals 11 residues. Looked up from germline, CDR1 is GTSNPN and CDR2 is SVGIG (reference sequence). The V and J ends lost 7 bases and 2 bases respectively, with 8 bases between them.

The chain links TRBV5-1 to TRBJ1-1; D unresolved. Germline V gene sequence: CDR1 SGHRS, CDR2 YFSETQ. The CDR3 sequence is 15 residues long. Trimming removed 0 bases at V and 0 bases at J, with 9 bases between. CDR3 in amino acids: CASSLGAGMNTEAFF. The CDR3 DNA reads as TGCGCCAGCAGCTTGGGGGCAGGTATGAACACTGAAGCTTTCTTT.

The chain carries TRBV7-9 and TRBJ1-1, with D uncertain. V lost 5 bases to trimming and J lost 4 bases, with 11 bases between them. CDR1 and CDR2 from the germline V gene are SEHNR and FQNEAQ (reference sequence). The CDR3 covers 13 residues. The CDR3 DNA is TGTGCCAGCAGCACTCCTCGGGGCACTGAAGCTTTCTTT. It yields the protein CASSTPRGTEAFF. The full variable domain, its missing parts supplied by reference TRBV7-9 and TRBJ1-1, is DTGVSQNPRHKITKRGQNVTFRCDPISEHNRLYWYRQTLGQGPEFLTYFQNEAQLEKSRLLSDRFSAERPKGSFSTLEIQRTEQGDSAMYLCASSTPRGTEAFFGQGTRLTVV.

About this clone: A much larger clone differs from this one at a single base, so this may be a read error. The final CDR3 position lacks the conserved phenylalanine or tryptophan, pointing to a likely read error. The rearrangement joins TRBV30 to TRBJ1-5; D unclear. The V end lost 2 bases, the J end lost 3 bases, and 11 bases lay between the germline ends. This CDR3 contains 14 residues. Germline-derived CDR1 and CDR2 are GTSNPN and SVGIG (reference sequence). CDR3 nucleotides: TGTGCCTGGAGTTACCGGCAGCCCAATCAGCCCCAGCATTCT. Translating gives CAWSYRQPNQPQHS.

CDR3 loop: CASSFAGVGTDTQYF. Written as DNA, the CDR3 is TGTGCCAGTAGCTTCGCGGGAGTTGGGACAGATACGCAGTATTTT. The chain is built from TRBV19 and TRBJ2-3; 7 bases fit TRBD2. This CDR3 region has 15 residues. The ends lost 6 bases at V and 3 bases at J; junction bases unmatched: 9. Germline assignment: CDR1 LNHDA and CDR2 SQIVND (reference sequence).